The source of this T cell receptor (beta chain) is a study of blood T cell repertoires in COVID-19. The protocol was immunoSEQ multiplex PCR, while the TCRdb copy is restricted to in-frame clones and leaves out a portion. In the table there are tens of thousands of clones, around 90% of which are singletons. This CDR3 is built from 17 residues. Germline lookup yields CDR1 LGHNA and CDR2 YNFKEQ. The V segment lost 0 bases and the J segment 4 bases; nucleotides outside the gene matches: 6. This receptor was obtained from a human donor with active COVID-19. The donor label of this sample is uncertain. The material sequenced was peripheral blood. V and J are TRBV4-2 and TRBJ2-7; 13 nucleotides line up with TRBD2. The CDR3 coding sequence is TGTGCCAGCAGCCAAGAGGTCCGGACTAGCGGGAGTTACGAGCAGTACTTC. This gives the protein CASSQEVRTSGSYEQYF.